The T cell receptor beta chain described here comes from a study of blood T cell repertoires in COVID-19. Study-level background: Specimens from acute and convalescent COVID-19 originated in the United States, Italy and Spain. The cDNA or gDNA used as material had been derived from T cells, B-cell-depleted T cells, or PBMCs.

Germline CDR1 and CDR2: SGHTA and FQGNSA. The CDR3 length is 17 residues. Trimming cost V 0 bases and J 2 bases, with 17 bases left between them. Authors' processing steps: Amplification from reference gene primers served as the basis for estimated nucleated cell counts. The method was immunoSEQ multiplex PCR; TCRdb's version includes in-frame clones alone and lacks a portion of them. The V and J calls and clone size are taken from that table; D and trimming were inferred from the DNA. The table shows about 230,000 clones, with approximately 80% occurring only once. The sequenced sample was peripheral blood. This chain joins TRBV7-2 and TRBJ2-7; possibly TRBD2 for D (6 bases). The sequence derives from a middle-aged woman who had recovered from COVID-19. The CDR3 loop reads CASSLAGGMGRTYEQYF. The CDR3 DNA reads as TGTGCCAGCAGCTTAGCAGGAGGGATGGGGCGCACCTACGAGCAGTACTTC.